These 14 T cell receptor beta chains were sequenced from one sample in a study of blood T cell repertoires in COVID-19. Only in-frame clones appear in the TCRdb table, and some are missing; sequencing was by immunoSEQ multiplex PCR. There are 150,000 to 180,000 clones in the sample; roughly 80% occur only once, and around 1.5% lies in the top ten. Sequencing used peripheral blood. The receptors shown here come from a man older than 75 with acute or convalescent COVID-19.

V usage is TRBV10-2 and J usage is TRBJ2-1; D remains ambiguous. The CDR3 sequence is 12 residues long. The germline CDR1 and CDR2 sequences are WSHSY and SAAADI. Trimming removed 7 bases at V and 10 bases at J, with 14 bases between. In DNA, the CDR3 is TGCGCCAGCACTCGTCAATTGGCAGAGCAGTTCTTC. Protein: CASTRQLAEQFF.

The chain employs TRBV29-1 and TRBJ1-2; D might be TRBD1 (6 bases). CDR1 is SQVTM and CDR2 is ANQGSEA in the germline V gene. The V and J ends lost 5 bases and 7 bases respectively, with 14 bases between them. The CDR3 is 12 amino acids. For the CDR3, the DNA is TGCAGCGTTCAGACAGGCGCAGGTGGCTACACCTTC. This sequence encodes CSVQTGAGGYTF. Combining the CDR3 with reference TRBV29-1 and TRBJ1-2 gives the whole variable domain SAVISQKPSRDICQRGTSLTIQCQVDSQVTMMFWYRQQPGQSLTLIATANQGSEATYESGFVIDKFPISRPNLTFSTLTVSNMSPEDSSIYLCSVQTGAGGYTFGSGTRLTVV.

This rearrangement joins TRBV24-1 to TRBJ2-3, with 7 bases identical to TRBD2. The CDR3 extends over 15 amino acids. J gave up 5 bases and V 4 bases, and 8 bases lay outside the gene matches. The germline V gene encodes CDR1 KGHDR and CDR2 SFDVKD. This chain's CDR3 is CATSDPSSGGDTQYF. CDR3 bases: TGTGCCACCAGTGACCCCTCTAGCGGCGGAGATACGCAGTATTTT.

The CDR3 nucleotides read TGTGCCAGCAGTATCCAGGGGTTTAACACCTTC. This codes for CASSIQGFNTF. The chain recombines TRBV2 with TRBJ1-2, with a tentative D call TRBD1 (6 bases). Trimming cost V 5 bases and J 12 bases, with 13 bases left between them. This CDR3 comprises 11 residues. In germline, CDR1 is SNHLY, CDR2 FYNNEI.

In its sample, this clone was seen a few times. This chain links TRBV5-4 with TRBJ2-4; the match to TRBD1 covers 7 bases. J gave up 1 base and V 4 bases, and 5 bases lay outside the gene matches. CDR3 length: 15 amino acids. The germline V gene has CDR1 SGHNT and CDR2 YYREEE (reference sequence). The CDR3 sequence: CASSVPTGAKNIQYF. DNA for the CDR3: TGTGCCAGCAGCGTGCCGACAGGGGCCAAAAACATTCAGTACTTC.

V usage is TRBV5-1 and J usage is TRBJ1-1; D is possibly TRBD1 (5 bases). The CDR3 covers 15 residues. The germline V gene has CDR1 SGHRS and CDR2 YFSETQ. V lost 4 bases and J 1 base, leaving 14 bases between the germline ends. CDR3 sequence (DNA): TGCGCCAGCAGCCCCCGACAGAGTCGGAACACTGAAGCTTTCTTT. Protein: CASSPRQSRNTEAFF.

The genes are TRBV7-9 and TRBJ1-6; maybe TRBD1 (6 bases). The CDR3 is 16 residues long. Germline CDR1 SEHNR, CDR2 FQNEAQ (reference sequence). With 5 bases removed from V and 0 bases from J, the gap between germline ends came to 11 bases. The CDR3 region is CASSPQGSSYNSPLHF. DNA for the CDR3: TGTGCCAGCAGCCCACAGGGAAGCTCCTATAATTCACCCCTCCACTTT.

The chain combines TRBV9 with TRBJ2-3; D is uncertain. The CDR3 is 13 amino acids. Germline V CDR1 and CDR2: SGDLS, YYNGEE. Deletions cut 2 bases from V and 1 base from J, with 5 bases between. The CDR3 region is CASSVVGTDTQYF. CDR3 sequence (DNA): TGTGCCAGCAGCGTTGTAGGCACAGATACGCAGTATTTT.

The chain has TRBV9 and TRBJ2-2; 14 bases fit TRBD2. Germline CDR1 and CDR2: SGDLS and YYNGEE. With V trimmed by 3 bases and J by 7 bases, 5 bases remained unmatched. The CDR3 covers 16 residues. In DNA form, the CDR3 reads TGTGCCAGCAGCGGACTAGCGGGGGGGCCGATCGGGGAGCTGTTTTTT. This sequence encodes CASSGLAGGPIGELFF.

The CDR3 spells CASSDTGTSGGVETQYF. CDR3 in DNA: TGTGCCAGCAGCGACACCGGGACTAGCGGGGGGGTAGAGACCCAGTACTTC. The V gene is TRBV7-9, the J gene TRBJ2-5, with 16 bases identical to TRBD2. Germline loops: CDR1 SEHNR, CDR2 FQNEAQ (reference sequence). This CDR3 is built from 17 residues. Trimming removed 5 bases from V and 4 bases from J; junction bases left unmatched: 7.

The chain uses TRBV19 and TRBJ2-3; TRBD1 agrees at 8 bases. With 7 bases clipped from V and 3 bases from J, the junction kept 3 bases outside the gene matches. The CDR3 totals 13 residues. CDR1 and CDR2 from the germline V gene are LNHDA and SQIVND (reference sequence). CDR3 DNA: TGTGCCAGTAATCACAGGGGGACAGATACGCAGTATTTT. Its translation: CASNHRGTDTQYF. Complete variable domain (other parts from reference TRBV19 and TRBJ2-3): DGGITQSPKYLFRKEGQNVTLSCEQNLNHDAMYWYRQDPGQGLRLIYYSQIVNDFQKGDIAEGYSVSREKKESFPLTVTSAQKNPTAFYLCASNHRGTDTQYFGPGTRLTVL.

The rearrangement uses TRBV12-5 and TRBJ2-3; 8 bases are a match to TRBD2. Per the germline V gene, CDR1 is LGHNT and CDR2 is FRNRAP. This CDR3 spans 17 amino acids. V dropped 1 base and J dropped 2; count of bases not matched to a gene: 8. CDR3 DNA: TGTGCTAGTGGTTTGGGGCGGGCGGGGGGAAACACAGATACGCAGTATTTT. Amino acid sequence: CASGLGRAGGNTDTQYF. The entire variable domain, with the rest obtained from reference TRBV12-5 and TRBJ2-3, is as follows: DARVTQTPRHKVTEMGQEVTMRCQPILGHNTVFWYRQTMMQGLELLAYFRNRAPLDDSGMPKDRFSAEMPDATLATLKIQPSEPRDSAVYFCASGLGRAGGNTDTQYFGPGTRLTVL.

This rearrangement joins TRBV18 to TRBJ1-1, with D maybe TRBD1 (5 bases). V lost 2 bases and J lost 3, with 10 bases in between. The CDR3 runs to 14 residues. The germline V gene has CDR1 KGHSH and CDR2 LQKENI. CDR3: CASSPGRADTEAFF. The CDR3 DNA sequence: TGTGCCAGCTCACCAGGCAGGGCGGACACTGAAGCTTTCTTT. Combining the CDR3 with reference TRBV18 and TRBJ1-1 gives the whole variable domain NAGVMQNPRHLVRRRGQEARLRCSPMKGHSHVYWYRQLPEEGLKFMVYLQKENIIDESGMPKERFSAEFPKEGPSILRIQQVVRGDSAAYFCASSPGRADTEAFFGQGTRLTVV.

The table lists this clone with a few counts. J is TRBJ1-6 and V is TRBV9, with TRBD1 identical over 7 bases. The germline V gene encodes CDR1 SGDLS and CDR2 YYNGEE. Trimming removed 3 bases from V and 3 bases from J; junction bases left unmatched: 3. This CDR3 is 15 amino acids long. This CDR3 reads CASSAGDSYNSPLHF. In DNA form, the CDR3 reads TGTGCCAGCAGCGCTGGGGACAGCTATAATTCACCCCTCCACTTT.